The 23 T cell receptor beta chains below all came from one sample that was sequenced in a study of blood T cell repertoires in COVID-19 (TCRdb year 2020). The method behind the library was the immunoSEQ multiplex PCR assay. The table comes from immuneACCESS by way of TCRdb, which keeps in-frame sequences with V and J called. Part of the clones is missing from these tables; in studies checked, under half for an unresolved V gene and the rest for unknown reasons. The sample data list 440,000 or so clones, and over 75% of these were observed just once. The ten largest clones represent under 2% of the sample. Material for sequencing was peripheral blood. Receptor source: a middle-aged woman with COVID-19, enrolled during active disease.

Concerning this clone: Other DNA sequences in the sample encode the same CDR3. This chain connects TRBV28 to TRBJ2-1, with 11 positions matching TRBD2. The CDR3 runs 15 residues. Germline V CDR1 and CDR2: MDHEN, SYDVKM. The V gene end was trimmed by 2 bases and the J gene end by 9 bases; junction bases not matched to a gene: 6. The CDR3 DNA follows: TGTGCCAGCAGTTTAAATAGCGGGAGGGCCAGTGAGCAGTTCTTC. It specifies CASSLNSGRASEQFF.

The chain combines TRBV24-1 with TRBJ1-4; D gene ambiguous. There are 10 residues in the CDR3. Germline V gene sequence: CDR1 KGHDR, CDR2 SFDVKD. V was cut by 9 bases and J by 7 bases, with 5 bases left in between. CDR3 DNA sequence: TGTGCCACCGCAGGTGAAAAACTGTTTTTT. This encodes CATAGEKLFF.

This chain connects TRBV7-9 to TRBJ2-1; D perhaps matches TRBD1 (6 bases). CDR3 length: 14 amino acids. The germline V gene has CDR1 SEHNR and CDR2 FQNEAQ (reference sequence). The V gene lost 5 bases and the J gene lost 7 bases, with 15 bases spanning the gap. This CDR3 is CASSTADSYNEQFF. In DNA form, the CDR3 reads TGTGCCAGCAGCACCGCGGACAGTTATAATGAGCAGTTCTTC.

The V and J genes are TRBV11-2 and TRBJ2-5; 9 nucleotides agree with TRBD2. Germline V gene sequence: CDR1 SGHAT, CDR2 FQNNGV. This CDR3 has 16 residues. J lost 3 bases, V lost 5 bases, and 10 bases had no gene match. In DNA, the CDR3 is TGTGCCAGCAGCACAGGGACTAGCCGGGGAGAAGAGACCCAGTACTTC. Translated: CASSTGTSRGEETQYF.

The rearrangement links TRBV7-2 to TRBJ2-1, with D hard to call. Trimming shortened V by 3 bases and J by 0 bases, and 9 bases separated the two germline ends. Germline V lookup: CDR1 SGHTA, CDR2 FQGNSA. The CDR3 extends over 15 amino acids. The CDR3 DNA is TGTGCCAGCAGCTTCTCCAGGATCTCCTACAATGAGCAGTTCTTC. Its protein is CASSFSRISYNEQFF.

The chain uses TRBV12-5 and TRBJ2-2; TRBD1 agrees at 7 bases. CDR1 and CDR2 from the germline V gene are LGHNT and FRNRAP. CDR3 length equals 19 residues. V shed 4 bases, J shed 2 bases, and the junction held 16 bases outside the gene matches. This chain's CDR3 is CASGSRVDRTIGNTGELFF. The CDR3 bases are TGTGCTAGTGGTTCAAGAGTGGACAGGACGATTGGAAACACCGGGGAGCTGTTTTTT.

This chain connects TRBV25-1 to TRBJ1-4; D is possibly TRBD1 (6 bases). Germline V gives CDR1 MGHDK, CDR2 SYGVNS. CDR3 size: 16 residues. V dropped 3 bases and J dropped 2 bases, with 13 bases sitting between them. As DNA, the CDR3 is TGTGCCAGCAGTGAGGGGCCAGGGGCCACTAATGAAAAACTGTTTTTT. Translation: CASSEGPGATNEKLFF.

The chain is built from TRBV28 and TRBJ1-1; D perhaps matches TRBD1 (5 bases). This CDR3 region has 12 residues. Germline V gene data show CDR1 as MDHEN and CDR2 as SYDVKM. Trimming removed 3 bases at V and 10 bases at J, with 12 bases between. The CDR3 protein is CASSFAGFGAFF. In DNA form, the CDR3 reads TGTGCCAGCAGTTTCGCAGGGTTCGGAGCTTTCTTT. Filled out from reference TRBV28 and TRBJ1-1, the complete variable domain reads DVKVTQSSRYLVKRTGEKVFLECVQDMDHENMFWYRQDPGLGLRLIYFSYDVKMKEKGDIPEGYSVSREKKERFSLILESASTNQTSMYLCASSFAGFGAFFGQGTRLTVV.

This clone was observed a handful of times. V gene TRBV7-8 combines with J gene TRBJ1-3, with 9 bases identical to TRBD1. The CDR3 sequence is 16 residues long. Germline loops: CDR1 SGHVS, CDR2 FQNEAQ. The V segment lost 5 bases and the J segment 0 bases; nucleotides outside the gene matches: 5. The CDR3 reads CASSPWDRASGNTIYF. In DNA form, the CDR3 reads TGTGCCAGCAGCCCTTGGGACAGGGCCTCTGGAAACACCATATATTTT.

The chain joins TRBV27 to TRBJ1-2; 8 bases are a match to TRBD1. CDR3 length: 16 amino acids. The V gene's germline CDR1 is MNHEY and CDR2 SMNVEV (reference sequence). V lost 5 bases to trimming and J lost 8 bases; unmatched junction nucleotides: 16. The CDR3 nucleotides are TGTGCCAGCAGTCCCCGCCCCCGCGGGACAGGTCTCGGCTACACCTTC. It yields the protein CASSPRPRGTGLGYTF.

CDR3 DNA: TGTGCCAGCAGTGCAGGGGGGACCTATGGCTACACCTTC. This codes for CASSAGGTYGYTF. This rearrangement joins TRBV2 to TRBJ1-2, with 7 bases fitting TRBD1. This CDR3 is 13 amino acids long. J lost 4 bases, V lost 4 bases, and 3 bases had no gene match. Germline-derived CDR1 and CDR2 are SNHLY and FYNNEI.

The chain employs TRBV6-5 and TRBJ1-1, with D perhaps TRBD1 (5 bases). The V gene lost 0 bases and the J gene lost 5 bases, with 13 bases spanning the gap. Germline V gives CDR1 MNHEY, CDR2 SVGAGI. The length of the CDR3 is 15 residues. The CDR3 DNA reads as TGTGCCAGCAGTTACTCGCGGGGGGGAGGGACTGAAGCTTTCTTT. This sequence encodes CASSYSRGGGTEAFF.

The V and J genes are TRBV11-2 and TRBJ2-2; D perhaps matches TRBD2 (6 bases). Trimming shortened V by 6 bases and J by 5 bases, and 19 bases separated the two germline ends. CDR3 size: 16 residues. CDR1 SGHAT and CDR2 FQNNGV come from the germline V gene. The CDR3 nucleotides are TGTGCCAGCAGTTCACTCAGGGTGGGGAGGACCGGGGAGCTGTTTTTT. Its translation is CASSSLRVGRTGELFF.

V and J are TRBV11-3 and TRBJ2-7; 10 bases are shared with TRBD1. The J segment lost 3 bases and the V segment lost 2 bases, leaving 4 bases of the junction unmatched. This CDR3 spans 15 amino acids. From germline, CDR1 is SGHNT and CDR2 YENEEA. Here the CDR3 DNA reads TGTGCCAGCAGCTTAACCGGGACAGGGGTCTACGAGCAGTACTTC. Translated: CASSLTGTGVYEQYF.

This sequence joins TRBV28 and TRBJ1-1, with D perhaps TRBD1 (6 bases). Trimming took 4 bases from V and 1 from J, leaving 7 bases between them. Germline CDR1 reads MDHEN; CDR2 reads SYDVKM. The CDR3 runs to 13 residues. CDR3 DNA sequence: TGTGCCAGCAGTTGGGACAAGAACACTGAAGCTTTCTTT. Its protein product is CASSWDKNTEAFF. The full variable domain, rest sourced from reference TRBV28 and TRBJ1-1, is DVKVTQSSRYLVKRTGEKVFLECVQDMDHENMFWYRQDPGLGLRLIYFSYDVKMKEKGDIPEGYSVSREKKERFSLILESASTNQTSMYLCASSWDKNTEAFFGQGTRLTVV.

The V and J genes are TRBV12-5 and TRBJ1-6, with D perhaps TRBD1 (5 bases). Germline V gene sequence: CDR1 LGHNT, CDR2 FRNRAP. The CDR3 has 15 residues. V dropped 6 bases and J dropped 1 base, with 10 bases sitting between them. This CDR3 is CASGSRGSYNSPLHF. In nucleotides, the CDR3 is TGTGCTAGTGGCTCCCGGGGGTCCTATAATTCACCCCTCCACTTT.

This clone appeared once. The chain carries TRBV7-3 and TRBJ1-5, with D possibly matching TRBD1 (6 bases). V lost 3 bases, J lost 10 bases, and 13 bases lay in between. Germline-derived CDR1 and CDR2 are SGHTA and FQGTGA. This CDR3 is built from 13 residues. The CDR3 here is CASSLNTGLPQHF. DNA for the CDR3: TGTGCCAGCAGCTTGAACACAGGGCTCCCCCAGCATTTT.

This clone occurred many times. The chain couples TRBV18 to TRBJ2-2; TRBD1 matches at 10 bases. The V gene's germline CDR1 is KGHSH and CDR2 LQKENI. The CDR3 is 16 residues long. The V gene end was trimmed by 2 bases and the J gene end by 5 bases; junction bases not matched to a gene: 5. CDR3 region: CASSPLTGGETGELFF. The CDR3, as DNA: TGTGCCAGCTCACCATTGACAGGGGGCGAGACCGGGGAGCTGTTTTTT.

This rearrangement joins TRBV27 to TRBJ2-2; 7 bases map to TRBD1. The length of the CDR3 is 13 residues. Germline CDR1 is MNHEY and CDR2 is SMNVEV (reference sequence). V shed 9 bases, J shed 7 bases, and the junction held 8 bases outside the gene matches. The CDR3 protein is CASRQGNYGELFF. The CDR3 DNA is TGTGCCAGTAGACAGGGAAATTACGGGGAGCTGTTTTTT.

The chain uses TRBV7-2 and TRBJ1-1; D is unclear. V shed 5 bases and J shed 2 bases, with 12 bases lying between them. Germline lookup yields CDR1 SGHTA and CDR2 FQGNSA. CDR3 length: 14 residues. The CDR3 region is CASSRWAGNTEAFF. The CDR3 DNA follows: TGTGCCAGCAGCCGTTGGGCAGGCAACACTGAAGCTTTCTTT.

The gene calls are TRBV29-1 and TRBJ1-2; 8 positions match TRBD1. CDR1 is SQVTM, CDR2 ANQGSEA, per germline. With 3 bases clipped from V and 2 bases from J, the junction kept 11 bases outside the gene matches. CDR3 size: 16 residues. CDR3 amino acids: CSVDLGQGAGNYGYTF. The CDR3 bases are TGCAGCGTTGATCTGGGCCAGGGGGCAGGGAACTATGGCTACACCTTC. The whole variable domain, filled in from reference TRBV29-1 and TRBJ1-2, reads SAVISQKPSRDICQRGTSLTIQCQVDSQVTMMFWYRQQPGQSLTLIATANQGSEATYESGFVIDKFPISRPNLTFSTLTVSNMSPEDSSIYLCSVDLGQGAGNYGYTFGSGTRLTVV.

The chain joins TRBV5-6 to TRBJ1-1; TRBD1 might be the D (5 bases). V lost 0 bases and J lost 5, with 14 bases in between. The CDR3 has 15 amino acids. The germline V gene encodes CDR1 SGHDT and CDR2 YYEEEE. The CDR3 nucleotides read TGTGCCAGCAGCTTGGTAAGGGGTGATGGAACTGAAGCTTTCTTT. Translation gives CASSLVRGDGTEAFF.

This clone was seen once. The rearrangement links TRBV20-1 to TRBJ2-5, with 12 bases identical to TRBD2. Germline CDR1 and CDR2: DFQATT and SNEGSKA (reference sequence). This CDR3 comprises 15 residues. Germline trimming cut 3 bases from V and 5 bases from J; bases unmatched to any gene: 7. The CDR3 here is CSASWTSGTWETQYF. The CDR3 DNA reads TGCAGTGCTAGTTGGACTAGCGGGACCTGGGAGACCCAGTACTTC.